A single sample is the source of the 18 T cell receptor beta chains below, sequenced in a study of beta chain features in type 1 diabetes. The investigators reverse transcribed all of the isolated RNA, so they sequenced expressed TCRB transcripts. The assay was immunoSEQ multiplex PCR, and TCRdb's table has in-frame clones only and misses some. The table includes more than 130,000 clones, 6.9% detected once. Sequences were obtained from central memory CD4+ T cells from blood. The origin of the receptors is a woman in her thirties in good health.

This clone was counted at least ten times. The chain joins TRBV7-9 to TRBJ2-2; possible D gene TRBD2, 6 bases. The CDR3 length is 16 residues. V lost 5 bases to trimming and J lost 0 bases, with 13 bases between them. Germline V gene data show CDR1 as SEHNR and CDR2 as FQNEAQ (reference sequence). CDR3 coding DNA: TGTGCCAGCAGCATCGGTTGGGAGGCGAACACCGGGGAGCTGTTTTTT. Translation gives CASSIGWEANTGELFF.

The chain is built from TRBV30 and TRBJ1-1; D may be TRBD1 (6 bases). Germline lookup yields CDR1 GTSNPN and CDR2 SVGIG (reference sequence). The CDR3 totals 12 residues. The V gene lost 4 bases and the J gene lost 6 bases, with 12 bases spanning the gap. CDR3 residues: CAWTKQGAEAFF. The CDR3 DNA is TGTGCCTGGACTAAACAGGGTGCTGAAGCTTTCTTT. The entire variable domain, with the rest obtained from reference TRBV30 and TRBJ1-1, is as follows: SQTIHQWPATLVQPVGSPLSLECTVEGTSNPNLYWYRQAAGRGLQLLFYSVGIGQISSEVPQNLSASRPQDRQFILSSKKLLLSDSGFYLCAWTKQGAEAFFGQGTRLTVV.

This clone was seen a few times. The V call is TRBV30, the J call TRBJ2-7, with a tentative D call TRBD2 (5 bases). V lost 3 bases and J 6 bases, leaving 12 bases between the germline ends. The CDR3 covers 12 residues. Germline values: CDR1 GTSNPN, CDR2 SVGIG (reference sequence). The CDR3 nucleotides read TGTGCCTGGAGACTAACCCGGGGCGAGCAGTACTTC. Amino acid sequence: CAWRLTRGEQYF.

This sequence joins TRBV19 and TRBJ1-5; D call uncertain. CDR1 is LNHDA and CDR2 is SQIVND in the germline V gene (reference sequence). Trimming cost V 7 bases and J 5 bases, with 12 bases left between them. There are 13 residues in the CDR3. DNA of the CDR3: TGTGCCAGTACCCCACGCGGGGATCAGCCCCAGCATTTT. It encodes CASTPRGDQPQHF.

This clone was seen repeatedly, ten times or more. The chain combines TRBV4-3 with TRBJ2-2; TRBD2 matches 7 bases. CDR1 LGHNA and CDR2 YSLEER come from the germline V gene. J was trimmed by 7 bases and V by 0 bases; bases with no gene match: 14. This CDR3 spans 18 amino acids. The CDR3 nucleotides are TGCGCCAGCAGCCAAGATCCCCACTGGGCGGGAGTGAACGGGGAGCTGTTTTTT. It translates to CASSQDPHWAGVNGELFF.

This chain's CDR3 is CASSPGQGSHQPQHF. CDR3 DNA: TGTGCCAGCTCACCGGGGCAGGGGAGTCATCAGCCCCAGCATTTT. V is TRBV18 and J is TRBJ1-5; tentatively, D is TRBD1 (6 bases). Between the trimmed V and J ends, which lost 3 bases and 5 bases, there was a span of 14 bases. Germline CDR1 reads KGHSH; CDR2 reads LQKENI. This CDR3 has 15 residues.

In its sample, this clone was seen a few times. The sample holds other DNA sequences that translate to the same CDR3. V and J are TRBV2 and TRBJ2-1, with 9 bases fitting TRBD2. The CDR3 is 14 amino acids. J gave up 3 bases and V 3 bases, and 0 bases lay outside the gene matches. Germline CDR1 reads SNHLY; CDR2 reads FYNNEI. CDR3 sequence reads: CASSDSGGYNEQFF. The CDR3 DNA is TGTGCCAGCAGTGATAGCGGGGGCTACAATGAGCAGTTCTTC.

A few counts support this clone. This sequence joins TRBV2 and TRBJ1-1; 7 positions match TRBD1. The CDR3 totals 14 residues. The germline V gene encodes CDR1 SNHLY and CDR2 FYNNEI. Trimming cost V 7 bases and J 0 bases; bases outside gene matches: 5. CDR3 nucleotide sequence: TGTGCCAGCATAGAGGGACAGATGAACACTGAAGCTTTCTTT. This translates into CASIEGQMNTEAFF.

The chain joins TRBV27 to TRBJ2-2, with D possibly matching TRBD2 (7 bases). Trimming removed 4 bases at V and 2 bases at J, with 11 bases between. Germline CDR1 MNHEY, CDR2 SMNVEV (reference sequence). CDR3 length equals 15 residues. CDR3 sequence: CASSSAGANTGELFF. Written as DNA, the CDR3 is TGTGCCAGCAGTTCGGCGGGGGCCAACACCGGGGAGCTGTTTTTT.

The chain couples TRBV7-9 to TRBJ2-2; TRBD2 aligns across 8 bases. V was clipped by 6 bases and J by 4 bases; unmatched bases: 7. The CDR3 is made up of 15 amino acids. CDR1 and CDR2 from the germline V gene are SEHNR and FQNEAQ (reference sequence). CDR3 sequence: CASSNSAGGTGELFF. CDR3 DNA sequence: TGTGCCAGCAGTAACTCTGCGGGGGGCACCGGGGAGCTGTTTTTT.

This sequence joins TRBV7-9 and TRBJ2-3; 11 bases fit TRBD2. The CDR3 has 16 amino acids. J gave up 2 bases and V 3 bases, and 4 bases lay outside the gene matches. Germline CDR1 reads SEHNR; CDR2 reads FQNEAQ (reference sequence). DNA of the CDR3: TGTGCCAGCAGCTTCGTAGCGGGAGGGATCACAGATACGCAGTATTTT. The encoded protein is CASSFVAGGITDTQYF.

The chain is built from TRBV21-1 and TRBJ1-2; TRBD1 reflects the table's D call only, with no check against the DNA. TRBV21-1 is assigned pseudogene status. This CDR3 has 14 residues. The CDR3 sequence is CASSPLQGAYGYTF. CDR3 bases: TGTGCCAGCAGCCCCCTCCAGGGGGCCTATGGCTACACCTTC.

The rearrangement joins TRBV7-9 to TRBJ2-7; a weak D match, TRBD1 (5 bases). The CDR3 sequence is 12 residues long. Between the trimmed V and J ends, which lost 5 bases and 3 bases, there was a span of 8 bases. Germline-derived CDR1 and CDR2 are SEHNR and FQNEAQ (reference sequence). The CDR3 DNA reads as TGTGCCAGCAGCATCCAGGGCTACGAGCAGTACTTC. Translated, it gives CASSIQGYEQYF.

V gene TRBV19 combines with J gene TRBJ2-1, with 9 nucleotides matching TRBD1. Germline V CDR1 and CDR2: LNHDA, SQIVND (reference sequence). The V gene end was trimmed by 2 bases and the J gene end by 8 bases; junction bases not matched to a gene: 4. The CDR3 spans 14 residues. The DNA for the CDR3 is TGTGCCAGTAGTATACGACAGGGGGTCGATGAGCAGTTCTTC. Protein sequence: CASSIRQGVDEQFF.

This clone was detected many times. CDR3 residues: CASSSHGSGNTIYF. CDR3 in DNA: TGTGCCAGCAGTTCCCACGGCTCTGGAAACACCATATATTTT. The chain recombines TRBV28 with TRBJ1-3; D unclear. Deletions cut 4 bases from V and 0 bases from J, with 7 bases between. Per germline, CDR1 MDHEN and CDR2 SYDVKM. The CDR3 spans 14 residues.

The gene calls are TRBV4-2 and TRBJ2-2; maybe TRBD1 (6 bases). CDR3 length: 14 residues. Germline V lookup: CDR1 LGHNA, CDR2 YNFKEQ. V was clipped by 0 bases and J by 6 bases, with 8 bases between them. The CDR3 protein is CASSQEQGAGELFF. The CDR3 nucleotides read TGTGCCAGCAGCCAAGAACAGGGTGCCGGGGAGCTGTTTTTT.

V gene TRBV5-6 combines with J gene TRBJ1-1; 10 bases fit TRBD1. J lost 7 bases, V lost 4 bases, and 7 bases had no gene match. The CDR3 is 14 amino acids. Germline CDR1 is SGHDT and CDR2 is YYEEEE. The CDR3 bases are TGTGCCAGCAGCCTGACAGGGGGCGCGATTGAAGCTTTCTTT. Protein: CASSLTGGAIEAFF.

V usage is TRBV7-3 and J usage is TRBJ1-1; D unresolved. Germline-derived CDR1 and CDR2 are SGHTA and FQGTGA. There are 14 residues in the CDR3. The ends were cut back, 5 bases at V and 1 base at J, with 11 bases in the middle. Here the CDR3 reads CASSPGGPNTEAFF. The CDR3 bases are TGTGCCAGCAGCCCTGGAGGGCCGAACACTGAAGCTTTCTTT.